A single sample gave rise to the 24 T cell receptor beta chains below, sequenced in a study of shared clonotypes between healthy human individuals. Sequencing was performed with immunoSEQ multiplex PCR; in TCRdb, only in-frame clones are kept and a portion is missing. The sample yields over a million clones, approximately 80% seen once. The sequenced sample consisted of memory CD4+ T cells from PBMCs. The subset is: CD45RA-negative fraction. These TCRs come from a young man in good health. Some clones in this sample may be carry-over from other donors' samples.

The rearrangement joins TRBV18 to TRBJ1-5, with 8 bases aligning to TRBD1. Germline values: CDR1 KGHSH, CDR2 LQKENI. This CDR3 region has 16 residues. J lost 1 base, V lost 5 bases, and 7 bases had no gene match. This CDR3 is CASSEGQGGSNQPQHF. In DNA, the CDR3 is TGTGCCAGCTCAGAAGGACAGGGAGGGAGCAATCAGCCCCAGCATTTT.

This clone appeared a few times. The chain uses TRBV13 and TRBJ1-2; weak D call: TRBD1 (5 bases). CDR1 is PRHDT and CDR2 is FYEKMQ in the germline V gene (reference sequence). Trimming left V 5 bases short and J 6 bases short, with 19 bases between. This CDR3 region has 15 residues. The CDR3 loop is CASSQLQLGGDGYTF. CDR3 nucleotides: TGTGCCAGCAGCCAACTCCAGTTGGGGGGAGATGGCTACACCTTC.

The rearrangement joins TRBV11-3 to TRBJ2-3, with 11 bases fitting TRBD2. Germline assignment: CDR1 SGHNT and CDR2 YENEEA. The length of the CDR3 is 18 residues. Germline trimming cut 5 bases from V and 0 bases from J; bases unmatched to any gene: 10. The CDR3 here is CASSTGTSGFASTDTQYF. CDR3 sequence (DNA): TGTGCCAGCAGCACCGGGACTAGCGGTTTTGCTAGCACAGATACGCAGTATTTT.

The rearrangement links TRBV11-2 to TRBJ2-1, with 16 bases that match TRBD2. Germline V gene sequence: CDR1 SGHAT, CDR2 FQNNGV. Trimming cost V 3 bases and J 8 bases; bases outside gene matches: 13. The CDR3 is 19 residues long. The chain's CDR3 is CASSFRTGLAGGPIDEQFF. The CDR3 DNA reads TGTGCCAGCAGCTTTCGAACGGGACTAGCGGGAGGGCCTATTGATGAGCAGTTCTTC.

V is TRBV2 and J is TRBJ2-1, with a weak D call TRBD2 (5 bases). V dropped 3 bases and J dropped 9 bases, with 9 bases sitting between them. Germline lookup yields CDR1 SNHLY and CDR2 FYNNEI. CDR3 length equals 12 residues. CDR3 DNA: TGTGCCAGCAGTGAGTACGGGGTTGAGCAGTTCTTC. Amino acid sequence: CASSEYGVEQFF. Full variable domain (rest looked up from reference TRBV2 and TRBJ2-1): EPEVTQTPSHQVTQMGQEVILRCVPISNHLYFYWYRQILGQKVEFLVSFYNNEISEKSEIFDDQFSVERPDGSNFTLKIRSTKLEDSAMYFCASSEYGVEQFFGPGTRLTVL.

Of note for this clone: A read error may be the cause here, since a much bigger clone is one base away. The V gene is TRBV27, the J gene TRBJ1-1; the match to TRBD1 covers 8 bases. Trimming cost V 2 bases and J 4 bases; bases outside gene matches: 12. The CDR3 extends over 17 amino acids. Per germline, CDR1 MNHEY and CDR2 SMNVEV (reference sequence). CDR3 region: CASSLGGAGGVSTEAFF. The CDR3 DNA reads TGTGCCAGCAGTTTAGGGGGGGCAGGGGGCGTGAGCACTGAAGCTTTCTTT.

As DNA, the CDR3 is TGTGCCAGCAATTCAGTGCCCAGTGAGTGGTTCTTC. Translating it yields CASNSVPSEWFF. The chain employs TRBV25-1 and TRBJ2-1, with D unresolved. The germline V gene encodes CDR1 MGHDK and CDR2 SYGVNS. V was shortened by 7 bases and J by 15 bases, with 19 bases between the two germline ends. This CDR3 has 12 amino acids.

The chain joins TRBV6-6 to TRBJ2-3; no clear D. The V end lost 6 bases, the J end lost 2 bases, and 12 bases lay between the germline ends. The CDR3 covers 14 residues. Looked up from germline, CDR1 is MNHNY and CDR2 is SVGAGI (reference sequence). The CDR3 is CASRNPHITDTQYF. In nucleotides, the CDR3 is TGTGCCAGCAGGAACCCACACATCACAGATACGCAGTATTTT.

Comments on this clone: The sample holds other DNA sequences that translate to the same CDR3. The rearrangement uses TRBV5-1 and TRBJ1-4; TRBD1 agrees at 7 bases. CDR1 and CDR2 from the germline V gene are SGHRS and YFSETQ. J was trimmed by 4 bases and V by 3 bases; bases with no gene match: 3. The CDR3 is 14 residues long. CDR3 residues: CASSSTGINEKLFF. CDR3 DNA sequence: TGCGCCAGCAGCTCGACAGGGATTAATGAAAAACTGTTTTTT.

This CDR3 reads CASRIDRVGEQYF. The CDR3 DNA reads as TGTGCCAGCAGAATTGACAGGGTAGGCGAGCAGTACTTC. The chain combines TRBV2 with TRBJ2-7; the match to TRBD1 covers 7 bases. CDR3 length: 13 residues. Germline loops: CDR1 SNHLY, CDR2 FYNNEI. The trim removed 6 bases at V and 6 bases at J, leaving 8 bases unmatched.

The rearrangement joins TRBV28 to TRBJ1-1; 7 bases line up with TRBD1. Germline assignment: CDR1 MDHEN and CDR2 SYDVKM. V shed 5 bases and J 6 bases; nucleotides not matched to a gene: 9. This CDR3 comprises 14 residues. The CDR3 loop reads CASSHPTGRPEAFF. For the CDR3, the DNA is TGTGCCAGCAGTCACCCGACAGGGAGACCTGAAGCTTTCTTT.

The chain combines TRBV9 with TRBJ1-5; 8 nucleotides agree with TRBD1. Unmatched junction bases numbered 4, after V lost 4 bases and J lost 7 bases. This CDR3 is built from 13 residues. Germline-derived CDR1 and CDR2 are SGDLS and YYNGEE. CDR3 protein: CASSPTGGQPQHF. CDR3 coding DNA: TGTGCCAGCAGCCCAACAGGGGGACAGCCCCAGCATTTT.

Points on this clone: A read error likely explains this, since a far larger clone differs by one base. Other DNA sequences within the sample encode an identical CDR3. The chain couples TRBV30 to TRBJ1-5; D is unresolved. This CDR3 region has 13 residues. The germline gives CDR1 GTSNPN, CDR2 SVGIG (reference sequence). CDR3 amino acids: CAWSVRSNQPQHF. CDR3 bases: TGCGCCTGGAGTGTACGGAGCAATCAGCCCCAGCATTTT.

A note on this clone: The same CDR3 can be traced to other DNA sequences in this sample. The V call is TRBV6-1, the J call TRBJ1-5, with D perhaps TRBD1 (5 bases). Germline V gene lookup returns CDR1 MNHNS and CDR2 SASEGT. Trimming removed 6 bases at V and 3 bases at J, with 9 bases between. The CDR3 totals 13 residues. The CDR3 region is CASSQGANQPQHF. The CDR3 DNA reads TGTGCCAGCAGCCAGGGTGCCAATCAGCCCCAGCATTTT.

On this clone itself: The sample has other DNA sequences that encode this CDR3 too. The V call is TRBV6-1, the J call TRBJ2-4; no reliable D call. The germline V gene encodes CDR1 MNHNS and CDR2 SASEGT. Trimming cost V 6 bases and J 0 bases, with 9 bases left between them. The CDR3 runs 14 residues. The CDR3: CASRAELAKNIQYF. CDR3 DNA: TGTGCCAGCAGGGCAGAATTAGCCAAAAACATTCAGTACTTC.

This chain links TRBV27 with TRBJ1-5; possible D gene TRBD1, 5 bases. The CDR3 covers 14 residues. The germline CDR1 and CDR2 sequences are MNHEY and SMNVEV (reference sequence). Trimming took off 6 bases at V and 2 bases at J, with 11 bases between the two ends. The CDR3 loop is CASRRPGGNQPQHF. In DNA, the CDR3 is TGTGCCAGCAGACGACCGGGGGGCAATCAGCCCCAGCATTTT.

CDR3 loop: CAWSWQETQYF. Here the CDR3 DNA reads TGTGCCTGGAGTTGGCAAGAGACCCAGTACTTC. The J gene is TRBJ2-5, the V gene TRBV30; D gene uncertain. This CDR3 has 11 amino acids. V was trimmed by 2 bases and J by 2 bases, leaving 3 bases between them. Germline CDR1 is GTSNPN and CDR2 is SVGIG (reference sequence).

On this clone: Other DNA sequences in the same sample also yield this CDR3. V is TRBV29-1 and J is TRBJ2-7; the match to TRBD1 covers 7 bases. The CDR3 is 12 amino acids. The germline V gene encodes CDR1 SQVTM and CDR2 ANQGSEA. Germline trimming cut 4 bases from V and 5 bases from J; bases unmatched to any gene: 5. The CDR3 DNA reads as TGCAGCGTTGGACAGGGCAGCCACGAGCAGTACTTC. It codes for CSVGQGSHEQYF.

The chain links TRBV5-1 to TRBJ1-2, with TRBD1 matching 7 bases. V lost 0 bases to trimming and J lost 4 bases; unmatched junction nucleotides: 3. This CDR3 has 14 amino acids. CDR1 is SGHRS and CDR2 is YFSETQ in the germline V gene. CDR3 sequence (DNA): TGCGCCAGCAGCTTGGAGGCAGGGGGCTATGGCTACACCTTC. Protein: CASSLEAGGYGYTF.

This clone was seen once. Compared with germline, one end of the junction differs, possibly owing to a read error. The V gene is TRBV9, the J gene TRBJ2-1; 7 bases match TRBD2. Per the germline V gene, CDR1 is SGDLS and CDR2 is YYNGEE. The CDR3 totals 16 residues. In nucleotides, the CDR3 is TGTGCCAGCAGCGTAGACCCGGGAGGCTCCGACAATGAGCAGTTCTTC. Amino acid sequence: CASSVDPGGSDNEQFF.

The V and J genes are TRBV12-5 and TRBJ2-5; 12 nucleotides line up with TRBD2. The germline gives CDR1 LGHNT, CDR2 FRNRAP. There are 17 residues in the CDR3. V trimming: 1 base; J trimming: 2 bases; junction bases outside the gene matches: 5. In DNA, the CDR3 is TGTGCTAGTGGTTTGGCTCGGACTAGCGGGATGCAAGAGACCCAGTACTTC. Residues: CASGLARTSGMQETQYF.

This clone was found a few times. This chain connects TRBV7-3 to TRBJ2-2; 9 nucleotides align to TRBD2. CDR1 and CDR2 (germline): SGHTA, FQGTGA. The CDR3 covers 17 residues. Trimming cost V 0 bases and J 3 bases; bases outside gene matches: 5. This CDR3 is CASSLTTLAGYTGELFF. The CDR3 DNA sequence: TGTGCCAGCAGCTTAACGACGCTAGCGGGATACACCGGGGAGCTGTTTTTT. Together with reference TRBV7-3 and TRBJ2-2, the CDR3 gives the full variable domain: GAGVSQTPSNKVTEKGKYVELRCDPISGHTALYWYRQSLGQGPEFLIYFQGTGAADDSGLPNDRFFAVRPEGSVSTLKIQRTERGDSAVYLCASSLTTLAGYTGELFFGEGSRLTVL.

Details on this clone: Other DNA sequences in this sample translate to the same CDR3. The V gene is TRBV28, the J gene TRBJ2-7; TRBD2 aligns across 11 bases. V shed 2 bases and J 4 bases; nucleotides not matched to a gene: 4. The CDR3 has 15 amino acids. Germline V gene sequence: CDR1 MDHEN, CDR2 SYDVKM. CDR3 sequence (DNA): TGTGCCAGCAGTTTACCGGGACTAGCGGTTTACGAGCAGTACTTC. Translation: CASSLPGLAVYEQYF.

The chain joins TRBV5-4 to TRBJ1-3; D is ambiguous. This CDR3 is 15 amino acids long. V was trimmed by 0 bases and J by 0 bases, leaving 7 bases between them. Germline V gene lookup returns CDR1 SGHNT and CDR2 YYREEE (reference sequence). CDR3 region: CASSLDVLSGNTIYF. CDR3 DNA: TGTGCCAGCAGCTTGGACGTTCTCTCTGGAAACACCATATATTTT. The variable domain in full, with the rest retrieved from reference TRBV5-4 and TRBJ1-3, is ETGVTQSPTHLIKTRGQQVTLRCSSQSGHNTVSWYQQALGQGPQFIFQYYREEENGRGNFPPRFSGLQFPNYSSELNVNALELDDSALYLCASSLDVLSGNTIYFGEGSWLTVV.